This entry features one T cell receptor beta chain sequence. The target antigen is unknown. The sample belongs to a study of monozygotic twins with cystic fibrosis. Findings and caveats of the study: J usage was most co-twin-similar in 8 of 16 pairs, V in 13. Clonality was generally low (median around 0.009), higher in the most severe patients.

Profiled with immunoSEQ multiplex PCR; TCRdb holds only in-frame clones, not every one. Here the sample spans 20,000 to 25,000 clones, approximately 97% being singletons. Germline CDR1 ENHRY, CDR2 SYGVKD. The length of the CDR3 is 17 residues. Between the trimmed V and J ends, which lost 3 bases and 0 bases, there was a span of 17 bases. The origin of this receptor is a girl under 18 with cystic fibrosis. This rearrangement joins TRBV10-3 to TRBJ1-1; D not resolved. The source material was blood. CDR3 coding DNA: TGTGCCATCAGTGAAGGAGGGCAGATCGCATTGAACACTGAAGCTTTCTTT. The encoded protein is CAISEGGQIALNTEAFF.